Each of the 30 T cell receptor beta chains below was sequenced from the same sample in a study of blood T cell repertoires in COVID-19. The protocol was immunoSEQ multiplex PCR, while the TCRdb copy is restricted to in-frame clones and leaves out a portion. Of around 200,000 clones listed, about 86% are singletons. Source material: peripheral blood. Source of these receptors: a woman between 45 and 65 years old with acute or convalescent COVID-19.

The chain carries TRBV19 and TRBJ2-5, with 9 nucleotides matching TRBD1. From germline, CDR1 is LNHDA and CDR2 SQIVND (reference sequence). The CDR3 extends over 16 amino acids. V shed 8 bases and J 4 bases; nucleotides not matched to a gene: 14. DNA for the CDR3: TGTGCCAGTTCCCAACAGGGGGCTAGAAATGGAGAGACCCAGTACTTC. This sequence encodes CASSQQGARNGETQYF.

The chain links TRBV24-1 to TRBJ2-1, with 10 bases aligning to TRBD2. V shed 4 bases, J shed 3 bases, and the junction held 5 bases outside the gene matches. Germline assignment: CDR1 KGHDR and CDR2 SFDVKD. The CDR3 totals 16 residues. DNA of the CDR3: TGTGCCACCAGTGACCCCGGGACTAGCGTCTACAATGAGCAGTTCTTC. It codes for CATSDPGTSVYNEQFF.

V usage is TRBV11-2 and J usage is TRBJ2-7, with 9 bases that match TRBD1. Germline V gene sequence: CDR1 SGHAT, CDR2 FQNNGV. CDR3 size: 15 residues. Unmatched junction bases numbered 9, after V lost 5 bases and J lost 4 bases. The CDR3 spells CASSHAGTGLYEQYF. The CDR3 DNA is TGTGCCAGCAGCCATGCAGGGACAGGGCTTTACGAGCAGTACTTC.

Worth noting for this clone: Additional DNA sequences in this sample encode the identical CDR3. The J gene is TRBJ1-5, the V gene TRBV3-1 (or the pseudogene TRBV3-2); 8 nucleotides agree with TRBD1. After removal of 3 bases from V and 5 bases from J, the junction contained 0 bases not matched to a gene. The length of the CDR3 is 13 residues. CDR1 is LGHDT and CDR2 is YNNKEL in the germline V gene (reference sequence). CDR3 residues: CASSQDRDQPQHF. The CDR3 DNA follows: TGTGCCAGCAGCCAGGACAGGGATCAGCCCCAGCATTTT.

The rearrangement joins TRBV30 to TRBJ1-4; D is uncertain. Germline CDR1 is GTSNPN and CDR2 is SVGIG (reference sequence). This CDR3 has 13 residues. Trimming pared 4 bases from V and 6 bases from J, leaving 12 bases between. The CDR3 reads CAWTGVWDEKLFF. The CDR3 DNA follows: TGTGCCTGGACCGGGGTTTGGGATGAAAAACTGTTTTTT.

The chain combines TRBV14 with TRBJ1-4, with a weak D call TRBD1 (5 bases). The germline V gene encodes CDR1 SGHDN and CDR2 FVKESK. The CDR3 totals 12 residues. V dropped 2 bases and J dropped 13 bases, with 11 bases sitting between them. The CDR3 here is CASSQNRLSLFF. CDR3 coding DNA: TGTGCCAGCAGCCAAAACAGGCTCTCACTGTTTTTT.

The chain combines TRBV5-1 with TRBJ2-4; 9 nucleotides align to TRBD1. The CDR3 is made up of 15 amino acids. Trimming at V came to 3 bases and at J to 5 bases, leaving 6 bases not matched to a gene. The germline gives CDR1 SGHRS, CDR2 YFSETQ. CDR3 nucleotides: TGCGCCAGCAGCTCTTATGGACAGGGGCAAAACATTCAGTACTTC. Its protein product is CASSSYGQGQNIQYF. The entire variable domain, with the rest obtained from reference TRBV5-1 and TRBJ2-4, is as follows: KAGVTQTPRYLIKTRGQQVTLSCSPISGHRSVSWYQQTPGQGLQFLFEYFSETQRNKGNFPGRFSGRQFSNSRSEMNVSTLELGDSALYLCASSSYGQGQNIQYFGAGTRLSVL.

The chain recombines TRBV6-6 with TRBJ1-1, with D perhaps TRBD1 (6 bases). V was trimmed by 8 bases and J by 4 bases, leaving 20 bases between them. This CDR3 comprises 15 residues. Per germline, CDR1 MNHNY and CDR2 SVGAGI (reference sequence). For the CDR3, the DNA is TGTGCCAGCGGGGGACAAGGAGCCATCTTCACTGAAGCTTTCTTT. Translating gives CASGGQGAIFTEAFF.

This clone has just a few counts. The gene calls are TRBV5-6 and TRBJ1-2; the D gene is possibly TRBD1 (5 bases). Trimming shortened V by 0 bases and J by 8 bases, and 14 bases separated the two germline ends. The CDR3 extends over 14 amino acids. The V gene's germline CDR1 is SGHDT and CDR2 YYEEEE. CDR3 sequence reads: CASSLVERGGGYTF. CDR3 DNA sequence: TGTGCCAGCAGCTTGGTAGAAAGGGGTGGAGGCTACACCTTC. The variable domain in full, completed from reference TRBV5-6 and TRBJ1-2, reads DAGVTQSPTHLIKTRGQQVTLRCSPKSGHDTVSWYQQALGQGPQFIFQYYEEEERQRGNFPDRFSGHQFPNYSSELNVNALLLGDSALYLCASSLVERGGGYTFGSGTRLTVV.

As DNA, the CDR3 is TGCGCCAGCAGCTCTACAGGAACCCGAAACATTCAGTACTTC. Translation gives CASSSTGTRNIQYF. This chain joins TRBV5-1 and TRBJ2-4, with D possibly matching TRBD1 (5 bases). The CDR3 has 14 residues. Germline CDR1 SGHRS, CDR2 YFSETQ. V shed 3 bases and J shed 6 bases, with 13 bases lying between them.

The rearrangement uses TRBV7-9 and TRBJ2-3; D perhaps matches TRBD2 (6 bases). The CDR3 has 16 amino acids. The V gene lost 4 bases and the J gene lost 0 bases, with 14 bases spanning the gap. Per germline, CDR1 SEHNR and CDR2 FQNEAQ (reference sequence). CDR3 DNA sequence: TGTGCCAGCAGCTCGGGACTCCTCTCTAGCACAGATACGCAGTATTTT. Translation: CASSSGLLSSTDTQYF.

This clone was seen just once. The chain has TRBV7-2 and TRBJ2-7; D remains ambiguous. Trimming left V 4 bases short and J 3 bases short, with 4 bases between. Germline CDR1 SGHTA, CDR2 FQGNSA. The CDR3 is 11 residues long. The CDR3 protein is CASSSYYEQYF. CDR3 coding DNA: TGTGCCAGCAGCTCCTACTACGAGCAGTACTTC.

Here the CDR3 reads CASSLTGQTNEKLFF. CDR3 nucleotide sequence: TGTGCCAGCAGCTTAACAGGGCAGACTAATGAAAAACTGTTTTTT. The gene calls are TRBV7-8 and TRBJ1-4, with a weak D call TRBD1 (6 bases). The CDR3 sequence is 15 residues long. Germline CDR1 and CDR2: SGHVS and FQNEAQ. Trimming cost V 2 bases and J 2 bases, with 9 bases left between them. Complete variable domain (other parts from reference TRBV7-8 and TRBJ1-4): GAGVSQSPRYKVAKRGQDVALRCDPISGHVSLFWYQQALGQGPEFLTYFQNEAQLDKSGLPSDRFFAERPEGSVSTLKIQRTQQEDSAVYLCASSLTGQTNEKLFFGSGTQLSVL.

J is TRBJ2-7 and V is TRBV19; D might be TRBD2 (6 bases). Germline loops: CDR1 LNHDA, CDR2 SQIVND (reference sequence). This CDR3 spans 13 amino acids. The ends were cut back, 4 bases at V and 3 bases at J, with 10 bases in the middle. The CDR3 here is CASSTSDYYEQYF. CDR3 bases: TGTGCCAGTAGTACCTCGGACTACTACGAGCAGTACTTC.

V usage is TRBV2 and J usage is TRBJ2-3; TRBD1 might be the D (6 bases). The CDR3 spans 15 residues. V was cut by 1 base and J by 2 bases, with 10 bases left in between. Germline V CDR1 and CDR2: SNHLY, FYNNEI. As DNA, the CDR3 is TGTGCCAGCAGTGAAGTGGGGGCGGCCACAGATACGCAGTATTTT. Residues: CASSEVGAATDTQYF.

This clone was observed a few times. The CDR3 DNA is TGTGCCAGCAGTTTAGCGCGGGACAATGAGCAGTTCTTC. It codes for CASSLARDNEQFF. This chain joins TRBV12-3 or TRBV12-4 and TRBJ2-1; TRBD2 might be the D (5 bases). There are 13 residues in the CDR3. V was cut by 0 bases and J by 5 bases, with 5 bases left in between.

This clone has only one observation. J is TRBJ2-3 and V is TRBV3-1 (or the pseudogene TRBV3-2); 9 positions agree with TRBD1. Germline CDR1 is LGHDT and CDR2 is YNNKEL (reference sequence). The CDR3 extends over 17 amino acids. V lost 0 bases and J lost 5; bases outside the gene matches: 9. The CDR3 DNA follows: TGTGCCAGCAGCCAAGATGTTACAGGGGGCTCCGTAGATACGCAGTATTTT. Encoded protein: CASSQDVTGGSVDTQYF.

As concerns this clone: A read error may produce the germline difference seen at one junction end. V usage is TRBV7-9 and J usage is TRBJ1-5, with a tentative D call TRBD1 (5 bases). CDR1 is SEHNR and CDR2 is FQNEAQ in the germline V gene (reference sequence). The CDR3 covers 15 residues. CDR3 in amino acids: CASSLGWGSNQLQHF. The CDR3 DNA sequence: TGTGCCAGCAGCTTAGGGTGGGGCTCCAATCAGCTCCAGCATTTT.

This clone has only one observation. The rearrangement joins TRBV7-9 to TRBJ1-4; D remains ambiguous. Germline V CDR1 and CDR2: SEHNR, FQNEAQ (reference sequence). The V gene lost 8 bases and the J gene lost 0 bases, with 16 bases spanning the gap. The CDR3 is 16 amino acids. CDR3 in DNA: TGTGCCAGCGGATTAAATCTACGGGCAACTAATGAAAAACTGTTTTTT. As protein: CASGLNLRATNEKLFF.

The rearrangement uses TRBV4-3 and TRBJ2-2, with TRBD1 identical over 9 bases. This CDR3 spans 15 amino acids. V gave up 4 bases and J gave up 7 bases; unmatched junction bases: 7. The germline gives CDR1 LGHNA, CDR2 YSLEER. CDR3 DNA: TGCGCCAGCAGCCCCGGGACAGGGTTCGGCGGGGAGCTGTTTTTT. Residues: CASSPGTGFGGELFF.

CDR3 sequence: CASRPGGAKDEQYF. In nucleotides, the CDR3 is TGTGCCAGCAGACCCGGGGGGGCCAAGGACGAGCAGTACTTC. The chain links TRBV6-6 to TRBJ2-7; 8 bases match TRBD2. V trimming: 6 bases; J trimming: 5 bases; junction bases outside the gene matches: 9. Germline CDR1 and CDR2: MNHNY and SVGAGI (reference sequence). CDR3 length equals 14 residues.

This clone showed up just once. The rearrangement links TRBV4-1 to TRBJ1-5; possible D gene TRBD1, 6 bases. The CDR3 runs to 14 residues. V shed 4 bases and J shed 6 bases, with 13 bases lying between them. Per the germline V gene, CDR1 is MGHRA and CDR2 is YSYEKL. CDR3 region: CASSPPGGGQPQHF. The DNA for the CDR3 is TGCGCCAGCAGCCCCCCGGGGGGCGGTCAGCCCCAGCATTTT.

The gene calls are TRBV5-1 and TRBJ2-3; 10 bases match TRBD2. The V gene's germline CDR1 is SGHRS and CDR2 YFSETQ. V trimming: 4 bases; J trimming: 3 bases; junction bases outside the gene matches: 5. The CDR3 is 15 residues long. The CDR3 DNA sequence: TGCGCCAGCAGCCCGCCGGGACTAGCGACAGATACGCAGTATTTT. As protein: CASSPPGLATDTQYF.

The DNA for the CDR3 is TGTGCCAGCAGTGCCCCAGGGGGTTATAATTCACCCCTCCACTTT. Its protein is CASSAPGGYNSPLHF. The chain recombines TRBV2 with TRBJ1-6; 7 bases are shared with TRBD1. The CDR3 loop spans 15 amino acids. Germline-derived CDR1 and CDR2 are SNHLY and FYNNEI. V dropped 4 bases and J dropped 4; count of bases not matched to a gene: 4.

The chain carries TRBV5-5 and TRBJ1-2, with D possibly matching TRBD1 (6 bases). Germline V gene data show CDR1 as SGHKS and CDR2 as YYEKEE (reference sequence). Trimming cost V 4 bases and J 2 bases, with 12 bases left between them. The CDR3 extends over 14 amino acids. CDR3 protein: CASSRQVLNYGYTF. For the CDR3, the DNA is TGTGCCAGCAGCCGACAGGTCCTCAACTATGGCTACACCTTC.

The chain carries TRBV30 and TRBJ2-3; 7 bases map to TRBD2. Germline lookup yields CDR1 GTSNPN and CDR2 SVGIG (reference sequence). With V trimmed by 2 bases and J by 0 bases, 8 bases remained unmatched. This CDR3 is built from 16 residues. CDR3 amino acids: CAWSPGRGVSTDTQYF. The CDR3 DNA follows: TGTGCCTGGAGTCCCGGACGGGGGGTCAGCACAGATACGCAGTATTTT.

This clone was picked up one time. The chain couples TRBV6-5 to TRBJ2-1; 9 bases line up with TRBD2. This CDR3 comprises 13 residues. The ends lost 6 bases at V and 8 bases at J; junction bases unmatched: 5. CDR1 is MNHEY and CDR2 is SVGAGI in the germline V gene. As DNA, the CDR3 is TGTGCCAGCAGCCGCGGGAGGGCCGATGAGCAGTTCTTC. This encodes CASSRGRADEQFF.

The V call is TRBV4-3, the J call TRBJ2-1; no firm D call. This CDR3 is built from 16 residues. Germline V gene sequence: CDR1 LGHNA, CDR2 YSLEER. V was pared by 1 base and J by 6 bases, with 16 bases between. The CDR3 DNA follows: TGCGCCAGCAGCCAAGTAGGTGGTAGCCCTGGCAATGAGCAGTTCTTC. Translated: CASSQVGGSPGNEQFF.

CDR3 nucleotide sequence: TGTGCCAGTAGTACGACAGGGGGCTTCACTGAAGCTTTCTTT. Translated: CASSTTGGFTEAFF. This chain links TRBV19 with TRBJ1-1; 10 positions match TRBD1. The V gene's germline CDR1 is LNHDA and CDR2 SQIVND (reference sequence). Germline trimming cut 4 bases from V and 4 bases from J; bases unmatched to any gene: 3. The length of the CDR3 is 14 residues.

This sequence joins TRBV10-3 and TRBJ1-5, with a possible D match to TRBD1 (6 bases). V was pared by 5 bases and J by 0 bases, with 20 bases between. Germline assignment: CDR1 ENHRY and CDR2 SYGVKD. The CDR3 is 18 amino acids. The CDR3 bases are TGTGCCATCAGTCCCCACGGGGTGGGGGGGCTTAGCAATCAGCCCCAGCATTTT. This sequence encodes CAISPHGVGGLSNQPQHF.